The entry below describes one TCR beta chain. Its target is unknown. A read error is possible here, since a much larger clone lies one base away. This sample stems from a study of identical twins. General study results and limits: Among out-of-frame alpha sequences shared by twins, low generation probability occurred in excess. Within cord blood, abundant beta clonotypes carried fewer insertions, but memory repertoires showed no such trend.

Germline loops: CDR1 MNHEY, CDR2 SVGAGI. Trimming took off 4 bases at V and 14 bases at J, with 15 bases between the two ends. This CDR3 comprises 13 residues. TCRdb itself ran the 5' RACE reads through MiXCR, one entry per CDR3 protein. The table shows 240,000 or so distinct CDR3 sequences, with about 10% occurring only once. This clonotype originated in a man in his fifties or sixties in good health. Sequencing was done on a sample of memory T cells sorted from blood. J is TRBJ1-6 and V is TRBV6-5, with unresolved D. As DNA, the CDR3 is TGTGCCAGCAGTTTGGGATGTACGGCGACCCTCCACTTT. Translating it yields CASSLGCTATLHF.